This TCR beta chain was captured by sequencing in a study of graft-versus-host responses after intestinal transplantation. Overall study context: The whole recipient group had anti-thymocyte globulin induction followed by tacrolimus and steroids for about three years.

CDR3 size: 15 residues. Germline V gene sequence: CDR1 LNHNV, CDR2 YYDKDF (reference sequence). Study-wide results and caveats: Early declines in HvG clones that occurred post-transplant were associated with peak circulating GvH clone levels. Graft-versus-host to host-versus-graft clonal ratios in allografts were high in patients with graft-donor T cell macrochimerism. GvH clones surfaced in recipient marrow, some emerging earlier in ileum or blood.

About this clone itself: Its matching antigen is unknown.

Assay: immunoSEQ multiplex PCR; the TCRdb copy retains only in-frame clones and omits some. The sample shows 85,000 to 100,000 clones, just under 95% of them seen only once. V and J are TRBV15 and TRBJ2-5; 7 nucleotides align to TRBD2. The J call may be wrong; the DNA end is better matched by TRBJ2-7. Sequences were derived from unstimulated CD8+ T cells sorted from spleen or lymph node cells, sampled before transplant. This clonotype was sampled from a human donor who was the organ donor for an intestinal transplant. CDR3 DNA sequence: TGTGCCACCAGCGTTTACCGCGGGGGTTCGTACGAGCAGTACTTC. It specifies CATSVYRGGSYEQYF.